These T cell receptor beta chains were read from a single sample in a study of shared T cell receptors in the human thymus. Here immunoSEQ multiplex PCR was the method, and the copy in TCRdb shows in-frame clones only, minus some. The sample lists 450,000 to 650,000 clones; approximately 78% were seen once. The same sample was also studied in work on human thymus T cells.

The specimen was thymocytes. The origin of the receptors is a boy in the first two years of life with a congenital heart defect. The CDR3 runs from the conserved cysteine through the conserved F or W. A D gene is named only where the DNA matches it firmly. Not all rows give a size; the values are once, few, many and, for expanded clones, a class.

j_gene,v_gene,d_gene,abundance,CDR3nt,CDR3aa
TRBJ1-1,TRBV7-2,.,.,TGTGCCAGCAGCTTAGAGGTAGGGGTTGAAGCTTTCTTT,CASSLEVGVEAFF
TRBJ1-5,TRBV28,.,.,TGTGCCAGCAGTGACTCAGGGATGAGGTGCAATCAGCCCCAGCATTTT,CASSDSGMRCNQPQHF
TRBJ2-1,TRBV6-5,TRBD2,once,TGTGCCAGCAGTTGGGGACTAGCGGGGGCCTACAATGAGCAGTTCTTC,CASSWGLAGAYNEQFF
TRBJ2-2,TRBV9,TRBD2,few,TGTGCCAGCAGCATTCGGACTAGCGCGAACACCGGGGAGCTGTTTTTT,CASSIRTSANTGELFF
TRBJ2-1,TRBV6-5,.,.,TGTGCCAGCAGACTTAGCGGATACAATGAGCAGTTCTTC,CASRLSGYNEQFF
TRBJ2-1,TRBV7-9,TRBD2,.,TGTGCCAGCAGTTCTGGGACTAGCGGTTACAATGAGCAGTTCTTC,CASSSGTSGYNEQFF
TRBJ2-1,TRBV28,TRBD2,.,TGTGCCAGCAGCTCCCGACTAGCGGGAGGGCACTACAATGAGCAGTTCTTC,CASSSRLAGGHYNEQFF
TRBJ2-5,TRBV7-9,.,few,TGTGCCAGCAGCATAGGAGAAACAGGGTTAGAGACCCAGTACTTC,CASSIGETGLETQYF
TRBJ2-1,TRBV18,TRBD1,.,TGTGCCAGCTCACCCGGGACAGGACCTACCTATGAGCAGTTCTTC,CASSPGTGPTYEQFF
TRBJ2-2,TRBV30,.,.,TGTGCCTGGAGGGGGCCGAGTCAGGGGAACACCGGGGAGCTGTTTTTT,CAWRGPSQGNTGELFF
TRBJ2-1,TRBV29-1,TRBD1,.,TGCAGCGTTCCTACCCCGGCGGGGACAGGGGGCTCTAGCGGGACAGATGAGCAGTTCTTC,CSVPTPAGTGGSSGTDEQFF
TRBJ1-5,TRBV28,TRBD1,once,TGTGCCAGCAGCCCCAGGGGGCTAAGCAATCAGCCCCAGCATTTT,CASSPRGLSNQPQHF
TRBJ2-1,TRBV28,.,few,TGTGCCAGCAGTTTGCAGCGCCCATACAATGAGCAGTTCTTC,CASSLQRPYNEQFF
TRBJ2-7,TRBV7-8,TRBD1,once,TGTGCCAGCAGCTTTTACAGGGGAGTCGAGCAGTACTTC,CASSFYRGVEQYF
TRBJ2-7,TRBV7-2,TRBD2,.,TGTGCCAGCAGCGTCGGGGGGGGCCGGAGGGGCTACGAGCAGTACTTC,CASSVGGGRRGYEQYF
TRBJ1-2,TRBV5-5,TRBD1,.,TGTGCCAGCAGCCCATCGGGACAGGCCTCCTATGGCTACCCCTTC,CASSPSGQASYGYPF
TRBJ2-7,TRBV7-9,.,.,TGTGCCAGCAGCTCCCCCCCGGACAAAGTCTACGAGCAGTACTTC,CASSSPPDKVYEQYF
TRBJ1-5,TRBV19,TRBD1,.,TGTGCCAGTAGTTCGGGGGACAGGGTGGTTCAACTCAATCAGCCCCAGCATTTT,CASSSGDRVVQLNQPQHF
TRBJ1-1,TRBV29-1,TRBD1,.,TGCAGCGTCGGGACAGGGGGCACTGAAGCTTTCTTT,CSVGTGGTEAFF
TRBJ2-5,TRBV27,.,.,TGTGCCAGCAGTCGCGGGGAGACCCAGTACTTC,CASSRGETQYF
TRBJ2-7,TRBV5-4,.,once,TGTGCCAGCAGCATGACGAGGGGGACCCGAGTATACGAGCAGTACTTC,CASSMTRGTRVYEQYF
TRBJ2-1,TRBV10-2,.,.,TGCGCCAGCAGTGGGGACGGGAGCTCCTACAATGAGCAGTTCTTC,CASSGDGSSYNEQFF
TRBJ2-5,TRBV7-2,TRBD2,.,TGTGCCAGCAGCCGCCGGACTAGCGGGAGCCGGCCACAAGAGACCCAGTACTTC,CASSRRTSGSRPQETQYF
TRBJ2-5,TRBV9,.,.,TGTGCCAGCAGCGTAGGGAGCGGAGCTCTCCAAGAGACCCAGTACTTC,CASSVGSGALQETQYF
TRBJ2-7,TRBV5-8,.,.,TGTGCCAGCAGTCCCCTCCTCCACAAAATTTACGAGCAGTACTTC,CASSPLLHKIYEQYF
TRBJ2-1,TRBV11-2,TRBD2,.,TGTGCCAGCAGCCGGCGGCGGGAGTTCAATGAGCAGTTCTTC,CASSRRREFNEQFF
TRBJ2-2,TRBV6-1,.,.,TGTGCCAGCAGTGCCTACAGGGTTGGGGACACCGGGGAGCTGTTTTTT,CASSAYRVGDTGELFF
TRBJ2-7,TRBV2,.,.,TGTGCCAGCCCCCGTCCTAGCCAGGGGCGCCTCTCCTACGAGCAGTACTTC,CASPRPSQGRLSYEQYF
TRBJ1-1,TRBV28,TRBD1,.,TGTGCCAATAGGGACAGGGGGGGGAAGAACACTGAAGCTTTCTTT,CANRDRGGKNTEAFF
TRBJ1-2,TRBV9,TRBD1,.,TGTGCCAGCAGCGTAGAGGTCCCCGTATTGGACAGGGTGGATGGGAACTATGGCTACACCTTC,CASSVEVPVLDRVDGNYGYTF
TRBJ2-7,TRBV6-5,.,.,TGTGCCAGCCGCCTGGCCAGTATCTACGAGCAGTACTTC,CASRLASIYEQYF
TRBJ2-7,TRBV5-8,.,few,TGTGCCAGCAACTCCGCCCACTACGAGCAGTACTTC,CASNSAHYEQYF
TRBJ2-7,TRBV6-5,.,.,TGTGCCAGCCAAGCTAGGGAGAGCCACGAGCAGTACTTC,CASQARESHEQYF
TRBJ2-7,TRBV5-1,TRBD1,.,TGCGCCAGCAGCCCTCGGGACAGGGTTAACTACGAGCAGTACTTC,CASSPRDRVNYEQYF
TRBJ2-2,TRBV27,TRBD2,.,TGTGCCAGCAGTTCCTTAGCGGGAGGTAACACCGGGGAGCTGTTTTTT,CASSSLAGGNTGELFF
TRBJ1-1,TRBV27,.,.,TGTGCCAGCAGTATAGGGCGGGTGAACACTGAAGCTTTCTTT,CASSIGRVNTEAFF
TRBJ1-2,TRBV28,.,few,TGTGCCACCACGGGGGGGGAAGACTATGGCTACACCTTC,CATTGGEDYGYTF
TRBJ2-7,TRBV6-5,TRBD1,.,TGTGCCAGCAGTACCCGGGACAGCACCTACGAGCAGTACTTC,CASSTRDSTYEQYF
TRBJ2-1,TRBV28,.,.,TGTGCCAGCCGCCCGGCCGCAGGGTTTTCCTACAATGAGCAGTTCTTC,CASRPAAGFSYNEQFF
TRBJ2-7,TRBV28,.,.,TGTGCCAGCAGCCCACGGACAGAGGGACCCTACGAGCAGTACTTC,CASSPRTEGPYEQYF